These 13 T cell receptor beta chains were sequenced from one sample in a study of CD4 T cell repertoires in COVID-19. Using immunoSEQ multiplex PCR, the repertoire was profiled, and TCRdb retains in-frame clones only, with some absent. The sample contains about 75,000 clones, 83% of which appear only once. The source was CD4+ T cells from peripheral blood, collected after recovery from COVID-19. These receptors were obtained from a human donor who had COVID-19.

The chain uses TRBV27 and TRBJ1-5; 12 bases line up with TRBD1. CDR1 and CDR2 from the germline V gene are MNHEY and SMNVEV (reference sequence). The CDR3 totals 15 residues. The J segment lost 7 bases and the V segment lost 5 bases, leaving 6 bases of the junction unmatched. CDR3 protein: CASSPGTGGRQPQHF. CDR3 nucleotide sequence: TGTGCCAGCAGTCCCGGGACAGGGGGCCGGCAGCCCCAGCATTTT.

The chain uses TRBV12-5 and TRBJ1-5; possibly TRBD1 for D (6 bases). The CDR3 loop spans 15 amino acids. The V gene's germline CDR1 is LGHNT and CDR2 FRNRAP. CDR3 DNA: TGTGCAAGCTCACTACAGGGAAATAGCAATCAGCCCCAGCATTTT. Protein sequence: CASSLQGNSNQPQHF. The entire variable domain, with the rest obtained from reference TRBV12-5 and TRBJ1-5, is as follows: DARVTQTPRHKVTEMGQEVTMRCQPILGHNTVFWYRQTMMQGLELLAYFRNRAPLDDSGMPKDRFSAEMPDATLATLKIQPSEPRDSAVYFCASSLQGNSNQPQHFGDGTRLSIL.

CDR3 DNA: TGCAGTGCTGGTGGGGACTCTCGTGGCACAGATACGCAGTATTTT. Its translation: CSAGGDSRGTDTQYF. The chain uses TRBV20-1 and TRBJ2-3, with D possibly TRBD2 on 6 matching bases. V shed 5 bases and J shed 1 base, with 16 bases lying between them. The CDR3 extends over 15 amino acids. Germline CDR1 reads DFQATT; CDR2 reads SNEGSKA (reference sequence).

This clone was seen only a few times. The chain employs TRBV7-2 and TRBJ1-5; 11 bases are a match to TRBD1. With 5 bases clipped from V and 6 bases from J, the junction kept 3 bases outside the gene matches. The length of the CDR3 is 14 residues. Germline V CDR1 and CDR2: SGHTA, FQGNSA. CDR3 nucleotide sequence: TGTGCCAGCAGCGGACAGGGGGCTTCTCAGCCCCAGCATTTT. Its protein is CASSGQGASQPQHF.

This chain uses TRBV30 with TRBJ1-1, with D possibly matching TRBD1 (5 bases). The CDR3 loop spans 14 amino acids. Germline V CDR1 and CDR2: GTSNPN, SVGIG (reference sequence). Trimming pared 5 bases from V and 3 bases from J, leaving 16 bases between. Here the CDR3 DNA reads TGTGCCTGGGCCATGGGACGAGGGGACACTGAAGCTTTCTTT. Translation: CAWAMGRGDTEAFF.

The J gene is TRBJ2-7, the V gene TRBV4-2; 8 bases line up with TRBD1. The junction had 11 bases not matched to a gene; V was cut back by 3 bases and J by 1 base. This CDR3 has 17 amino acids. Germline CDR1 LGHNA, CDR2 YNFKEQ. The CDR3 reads CASSQVYGQGLSYEQYF. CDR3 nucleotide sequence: TGTGCCAGCAGCCAGGTATATGGACAGGGTTTATCCTACGAGCAGTACTTC.

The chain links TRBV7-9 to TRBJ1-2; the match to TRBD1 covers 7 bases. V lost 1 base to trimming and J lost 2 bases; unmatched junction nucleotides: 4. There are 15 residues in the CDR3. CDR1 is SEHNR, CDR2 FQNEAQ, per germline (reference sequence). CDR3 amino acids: CASSLDRDSNYGYTF. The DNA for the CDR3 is TGTGCCAGCAGCTTAGACCGGGACAGCAACTATGGCTACACCTTC.

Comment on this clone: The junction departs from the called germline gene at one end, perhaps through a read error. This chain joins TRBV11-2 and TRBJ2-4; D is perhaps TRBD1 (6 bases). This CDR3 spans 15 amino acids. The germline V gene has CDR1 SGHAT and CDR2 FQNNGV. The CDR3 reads CASSNIRGAENIQYF. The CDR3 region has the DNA TGTGCCAGCAGCAATATCAGGGGAGCCGAAAACATTCAGTACTTC. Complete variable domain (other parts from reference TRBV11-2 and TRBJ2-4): EAGVAQSPRYKIIEKRQSVAFWCNPISGHATLYWYQQILGQGPKLLIQFQNNGVVDDSQLPKDRFSAERLKGVDSTLKIQPAKLEDSAVYLCASSNIRGAENIQYFGAGTRLSVL.

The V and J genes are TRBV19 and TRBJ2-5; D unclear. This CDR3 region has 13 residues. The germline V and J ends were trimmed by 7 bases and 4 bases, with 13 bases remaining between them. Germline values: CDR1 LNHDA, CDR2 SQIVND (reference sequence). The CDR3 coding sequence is TGTGCCAGTAAAAGCCAACAGACAGAGACCCAGTACTTC. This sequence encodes CASKSQQTETQYF.

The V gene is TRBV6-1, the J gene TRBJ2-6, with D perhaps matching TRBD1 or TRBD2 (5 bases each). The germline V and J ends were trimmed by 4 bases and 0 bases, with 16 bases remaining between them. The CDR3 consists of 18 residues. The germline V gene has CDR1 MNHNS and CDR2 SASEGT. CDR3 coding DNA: TGTGCCAGCAGTGGACGGGACCGCTCAATCTCTGGGGCCAACGTCCTGACTTTC. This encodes CASSGRDRSISGANVLTF.

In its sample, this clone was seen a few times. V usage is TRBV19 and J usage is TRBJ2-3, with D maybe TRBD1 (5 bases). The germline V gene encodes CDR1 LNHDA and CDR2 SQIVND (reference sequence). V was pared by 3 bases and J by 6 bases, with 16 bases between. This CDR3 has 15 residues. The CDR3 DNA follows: TGTGCCAGTAGTATTAGGACACTCGAAGGGGATACGCAGTATTTT. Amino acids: CASSIRTLEGDTQYF.

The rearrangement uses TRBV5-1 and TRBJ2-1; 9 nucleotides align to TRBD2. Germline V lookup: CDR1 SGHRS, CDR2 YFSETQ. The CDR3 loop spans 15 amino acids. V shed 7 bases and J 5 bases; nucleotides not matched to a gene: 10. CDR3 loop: CASAIRLAGNNEQFF. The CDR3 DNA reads TGCGCCAGCGCCATACGGCTAGCGGGGAACAATGAGCAGTTCTTC.

The CDR3: CASRSGHYTGELFF. In nucleotides, the CDR3 is TGTGCCAGCAGGTCGGGACACTACACCGGGGAGCTGTTTTTT. This chain connects TRBV28 to TRBJ2-2, with D possibly being TRBD1 (6 bases). Trimming removed 6 bases from V and 3 bases from J, with 11 bases in between. This CDR3 region has 14 residues. CDR1 is MDHEN and CDR2 is SYDVKM in the germline V gene.